This is a list of T cell receptor beta chains from one sample in a study of CD8 T cells in ankylosing spondylitis. TCRdb re-called the 5' RACE reads through MiXCR, storing one row per CDR3 protein. The data show 200,000 or so distinct CDR3 sequences, about 20% seen once. The sample consisted of blood, either unsorted or a sorted T cell fraction (not recorded which). The receptors derive from a male donor under 30 with ankylosing spondylitis or in good health (not recorded which). The CDR3 runs from the conserved cysteine through the conserved F or W. The D gene is left open where the match is weak. Size is stated for part of the rows, as once, few or many counts, or as a class when the clone is expanded.

D gene	V gene	J gene	clone size	CDR3 DNA	CDR3 protein
NA	TRBV2	TRBJ2-1	many	TGTGCCAGCAGCAAGGGGAGGAGCTCCTACAATGAGCAGTTCTTC	CASSKGRSSYNEQFF
NA	TRBV27	TRBJ2-1	NA	TGTGCCAGCAGTGTAGAATCCGGGACAACCTATTCTAATGAGCAGTTCTTC	CASSVESGTTYSNEQFF
NA	TRBV7-9	TRBJ2-1	many	TGTGCCAGCAGCCCTAGTACGGGCTGGCAGCTGGGGGATGAGCAGTTCTTC	CASSPSTGWQLGDEQFF
TRBD2	TRBV6-5	TRBJ2-1	many	TGTGCCAGCAGTCTACTAGCGGGAGGGTACAATGAGCAGTTCTTC	CASSLLAGGYNEQFF
TRBD2	TRBV4-3	TRBJ2-3	many	TGCGCCAGCAGCCAAGATGCGAGCGGGAGGGGGACAGATACGCAGTATTTT	CASSQDASGRGTDTQYF
NA	TRBV6-5	TRBJ2-7	once	TGTGCCAGCAGTCGGACCCTGCGCTACGAGCAGTACTTC	CASSRTLRYEQYF
NA	TRBV7-6	TRBJ1-1	few	TGTGCCAGCAGCTTAGGTGCGGGGTCGGGGAACACTGAAGCTTTCTTT	CASSLGAGSGNTEAFF
NA	TRBV20-1	TRBJ2-1	many	TGCAGTTGCCAAAGATCCAATGAGCAGTTCTTC	CSCQRSNEQFF
NA	TRBV11-2	TRBJ2-3	few	TGTGCCAGCAGCTTAGGACAGGTCCTCTCCCGGTCCACAGATACGCAGTATTTT	CASSLGQVLSRSTDTQYF
TRBD2	TRBV2	TRBJ2-3	many	TGTGCCAGCGGCCACCCAGGGACTAGCGGGAGCGGCACAGATACGCAGTATTTT	CASGHPGTSGSGTDTQYF
NA	TRBV2	TRBJ1-2	many	TGTGCCAGCAGTGATACCTTAAGGGACTATGGCTACACCTTC	CASSDTLRDYGYTF
NA	TRBV5-1	TRBJ2-1	many	TGCGCCAGCAGCCAGGGGGACTACACGAACAATGAGCAGTTCTTC	CASSQGDYTNNEQFF
TRBD2	TRBV29-1	TRBJ2-2	many	TGCAGCGTCACCGGGACTAGCGGGGGAAAAACGAACACCGGGGAGCTGTTTTTT	CSVTGTSGGKTNTGELFF
NA	TRBV28	TRBJ2-7	many	TGTGCCAGCAGTTCGATTCCACCCTACGAGCAGTACTTC	CASSSIPPYEQYF
TRBD2	TRBV18	TRBJ2-5	NA	TGTGCCAGCTCACCAACGACTAGCGGGTTGAGGGAGACCCAGTACTTC	CASSPTTSGLRETQYF
TRBD2	TRBV5-4	TRBJ2-5	NA	TGTGCCAGCAGCTTAGGCGGGGGGCAAGAGACCCAGTACTTC	CASSLGGGQETQYF
NA	TRBV4-3	TRBJ2-2	many	TGCGCCAGCAGCCAACTTGTCACCGGGGAGCTGTTTTTT	CASSQLVTGELFF
NA	TRBV7-2	TRBJ1-5	many	TGTGCCAGCAGCCGAGGGATGGGGGTCAATCAGCCCCAGCATTTT	CASSRGMGVNQPQHF
NA	TRBV29-1	TRBJ2-5	many	TGCAGCGCCACAATTAGGGGGGAGACCCAGTACTTC	CSATIRGETQYF
NA	TRBV5-1	TRBJ1-1	many	TGCGCCAGCAGGGGGCAGGGAGCAGCTTTCTTT	CASRGQGAAFF
NA	TRBV4-3	TRBJ1-1	NA	TGCGCCAGCAGCCAAGATCGAAAAGGGGGGAACACTGAAGCTTTCTTT	CASSQDRKGGNTEAFF
TRBD2	TRBV6-6	TRBJ2-7	NA	TGTGCCAGCAGTTACAATGGACTAGCGGGGAACGAGCAGTACTTC	CASSYNGLAGNEQYF
TRBD1	TRBV15	TRBJ2-5	many	TGTGCCACCAGCGGTGGCAGGGGGCGTCGGGAGACCCAGTACTTC	CATSGGRGRRETQYF